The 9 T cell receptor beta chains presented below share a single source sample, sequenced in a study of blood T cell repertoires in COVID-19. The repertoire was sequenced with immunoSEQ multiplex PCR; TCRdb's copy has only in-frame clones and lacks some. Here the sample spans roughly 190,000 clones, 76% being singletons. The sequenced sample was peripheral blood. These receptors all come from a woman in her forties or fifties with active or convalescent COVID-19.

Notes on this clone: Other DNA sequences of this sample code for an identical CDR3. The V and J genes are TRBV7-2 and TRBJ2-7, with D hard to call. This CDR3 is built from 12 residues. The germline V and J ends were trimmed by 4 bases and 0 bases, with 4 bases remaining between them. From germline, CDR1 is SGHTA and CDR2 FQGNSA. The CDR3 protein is CASSSSSYEQYF. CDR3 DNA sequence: TGTGCCAGCAGCTCCTCCTCCTACGAGCAGTACTTC.

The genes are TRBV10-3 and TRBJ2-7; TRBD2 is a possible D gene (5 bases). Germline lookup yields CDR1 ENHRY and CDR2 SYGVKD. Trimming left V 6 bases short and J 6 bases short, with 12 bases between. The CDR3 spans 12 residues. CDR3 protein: CAISKSEGEQYF. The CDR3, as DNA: TGTGCCATCAGCAAGTCTGAGGGCGAGCAGTACTTC.

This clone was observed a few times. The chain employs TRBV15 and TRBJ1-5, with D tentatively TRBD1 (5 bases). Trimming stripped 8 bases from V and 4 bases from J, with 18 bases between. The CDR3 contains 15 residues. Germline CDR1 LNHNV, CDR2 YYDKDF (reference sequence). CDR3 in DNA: TGTGCCACCCGGGGGGGAGGGTATGGTAATCAGCCCCAGCATTTT. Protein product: CATRGGGYGNQPQHF.

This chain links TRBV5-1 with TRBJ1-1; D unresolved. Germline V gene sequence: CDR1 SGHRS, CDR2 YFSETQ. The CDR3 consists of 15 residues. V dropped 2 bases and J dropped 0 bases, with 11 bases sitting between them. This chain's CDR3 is CASSFVSGMNTEAFF. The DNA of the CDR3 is TGCGCCAGCAGCTTTGTATCGGGGATGAACACTGAAGCTTTCTTT.

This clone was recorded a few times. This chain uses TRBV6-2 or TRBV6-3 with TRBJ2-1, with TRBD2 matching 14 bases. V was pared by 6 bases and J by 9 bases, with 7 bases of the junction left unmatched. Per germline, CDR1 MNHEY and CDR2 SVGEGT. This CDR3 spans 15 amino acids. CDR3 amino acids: CASSQTSGGAREQFF. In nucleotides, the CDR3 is TGTGCCAGCAGCCAGACTAGCGGGGGGGCCCGTGAGCAGTTCTTC.

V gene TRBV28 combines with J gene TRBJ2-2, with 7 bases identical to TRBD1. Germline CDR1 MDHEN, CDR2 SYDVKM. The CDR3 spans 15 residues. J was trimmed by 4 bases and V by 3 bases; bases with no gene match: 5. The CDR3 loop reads CASSLAPGGTGELFF. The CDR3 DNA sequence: TGTGCCAGCAGTTTGGCCCCAGGGGGCACCGGGGAGCTGTTTTTT.

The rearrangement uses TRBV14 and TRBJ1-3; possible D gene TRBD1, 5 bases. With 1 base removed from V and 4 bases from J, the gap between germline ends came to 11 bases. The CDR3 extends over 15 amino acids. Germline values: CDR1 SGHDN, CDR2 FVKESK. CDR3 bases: TGTGCCAGCAGCCAAGGGTCAGGGTACGGAAACACCATATATTTT. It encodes CASSQGSGYGNTIYF.

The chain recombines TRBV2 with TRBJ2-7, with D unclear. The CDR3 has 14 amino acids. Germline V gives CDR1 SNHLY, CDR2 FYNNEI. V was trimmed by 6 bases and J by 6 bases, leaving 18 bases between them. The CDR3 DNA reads TGTGCCAGCAGCGTCCGAATGAGGTTGGGCGAGCAGTACTTC. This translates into CASSVRMRLGEQYF.

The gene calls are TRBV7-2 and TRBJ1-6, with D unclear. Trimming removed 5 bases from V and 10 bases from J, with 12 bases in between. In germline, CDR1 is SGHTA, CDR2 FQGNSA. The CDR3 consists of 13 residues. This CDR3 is CASSVYLGSPLHF. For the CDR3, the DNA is TGTGCCAGCAGCGTCTACTTGGGCTCACCCCTCCACTTT.